This TCR beta chain appears in the sequencing data of a study of control samples from healthy donors and cancer patients. The CDR3 spans 15 residues. The germline V gene encodes CDR1 SQVTM and CDR2 ANQGSEA. Trimming took 1 base from V and 0 from J; bases not matched to a gene: 5. Profiling relied on immunoSEQ multiplex PCR, and the TCRdb table lists in-frame clones only, not all of them. The sample carries over 150,000 clones, nearly 96% recorded once. This clonotype was obtained from a woman aged 30 to 39 in good health. This rearrangement joins TRBV29-1 to TRBJ1-1; TRBD1 aligns across 7 bases. Sequences were obtained from blood. The chain's CDR3 is CSVEGQGVMNTEAFF. The CDR3, as DNA: TGCAGCGTTGAAGGACAGGGTGTTATGAACACTGAAGCTTTCTTT. The full variable domain, with the rest looked up from reference TRBV29-1 and TRBJ1-1, is SAVISQKPSRDICQRGTSLTIQCQVDSQVTMMFWYRQQPGQSLTLIATANQGSEATYESGFVIDKFPISRPNLTFSTLTVSNMSPEDSSIYLCSVEGQGVMNTEAFFGQGTRLTVV.